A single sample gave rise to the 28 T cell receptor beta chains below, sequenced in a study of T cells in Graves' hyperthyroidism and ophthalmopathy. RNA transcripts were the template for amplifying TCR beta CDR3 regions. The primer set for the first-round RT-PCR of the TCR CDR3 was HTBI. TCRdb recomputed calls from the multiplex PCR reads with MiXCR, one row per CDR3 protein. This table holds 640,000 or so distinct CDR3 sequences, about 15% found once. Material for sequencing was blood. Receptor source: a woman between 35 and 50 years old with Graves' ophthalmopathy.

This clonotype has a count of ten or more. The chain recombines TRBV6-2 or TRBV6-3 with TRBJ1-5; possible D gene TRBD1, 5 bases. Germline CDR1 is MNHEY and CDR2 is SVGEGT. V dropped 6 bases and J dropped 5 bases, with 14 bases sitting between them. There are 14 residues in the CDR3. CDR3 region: CASRQEAPHQPQHF. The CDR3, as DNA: TGTGCCAGCAGACAGGAGGCTCCGCATCAGCCCCAGCATTTT.

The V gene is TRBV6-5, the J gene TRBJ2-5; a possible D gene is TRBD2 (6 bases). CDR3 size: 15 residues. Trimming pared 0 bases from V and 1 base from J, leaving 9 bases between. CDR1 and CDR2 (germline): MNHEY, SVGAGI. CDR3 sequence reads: CASSYSEGGQETQYF. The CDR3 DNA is TGTGCCAGCAGTTACTCGGAGGGCGGCCAAGAGACCCAGTACTTC.

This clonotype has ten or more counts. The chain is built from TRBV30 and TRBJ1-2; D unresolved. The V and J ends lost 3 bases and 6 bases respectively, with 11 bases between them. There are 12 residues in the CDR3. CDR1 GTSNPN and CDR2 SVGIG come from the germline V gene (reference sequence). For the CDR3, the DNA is TGTGCCTGGAGCCGCCAGGATCATGGCTACACCTTC. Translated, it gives CAWSRQDHGYTF.

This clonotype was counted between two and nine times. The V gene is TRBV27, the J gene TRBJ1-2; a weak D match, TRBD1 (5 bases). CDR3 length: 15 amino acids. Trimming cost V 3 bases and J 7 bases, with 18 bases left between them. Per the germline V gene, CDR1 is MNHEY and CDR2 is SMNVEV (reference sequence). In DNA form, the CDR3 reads TGTGCCAGCAGTTTGATCGCAGGGTACGTCGGTGGCTACACCTTC. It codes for CASSLIAGYVGGYTF.

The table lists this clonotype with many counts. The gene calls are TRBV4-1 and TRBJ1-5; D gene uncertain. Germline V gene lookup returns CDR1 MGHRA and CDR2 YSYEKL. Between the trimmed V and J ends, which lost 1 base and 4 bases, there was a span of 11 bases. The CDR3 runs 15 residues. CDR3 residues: CASSQATGRNQPQHF. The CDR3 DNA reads TGCGCCAGCAGCCAAGCCACTGGCAGGAATCAGCCCCAGCATTTT.

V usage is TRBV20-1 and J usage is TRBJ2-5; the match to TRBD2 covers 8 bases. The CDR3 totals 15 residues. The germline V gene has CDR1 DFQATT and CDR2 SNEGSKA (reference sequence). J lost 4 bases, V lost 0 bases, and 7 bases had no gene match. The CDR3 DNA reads TGCAGTGCTAGAGATTGGGGTCTAGCGGGAGAGACCCAGTACTTC. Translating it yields CSARDWGLAGETQYF.

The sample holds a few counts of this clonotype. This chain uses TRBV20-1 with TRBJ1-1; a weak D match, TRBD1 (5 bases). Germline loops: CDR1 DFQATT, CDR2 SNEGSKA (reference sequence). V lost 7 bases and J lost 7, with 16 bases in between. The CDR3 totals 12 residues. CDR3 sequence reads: CSERQPMGEAFF. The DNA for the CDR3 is TGCAGTGAAAGACAGCCGATGGGTGAAGCTTTCTTT.

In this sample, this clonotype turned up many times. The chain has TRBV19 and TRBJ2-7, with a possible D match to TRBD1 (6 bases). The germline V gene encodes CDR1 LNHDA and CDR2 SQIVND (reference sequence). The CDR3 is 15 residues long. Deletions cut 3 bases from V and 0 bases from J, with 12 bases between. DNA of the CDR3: TGTGCCAGTAGTATGGCCGCGGACAGCTCCTACGAGCAGTACTTC. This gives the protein CASSMAADSSYEQYF. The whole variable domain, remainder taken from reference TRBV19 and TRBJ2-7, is DGGITQSPKYLFRKEGQNVTLSCEQNLNHDAMYWYRQDPGQGLRLIYYSQIVNDFQKGDIAEGYSVSREKKESFPLTVTSAQKNPTAFYLCASSMAADSSYEQYFGPGTRLTVT.

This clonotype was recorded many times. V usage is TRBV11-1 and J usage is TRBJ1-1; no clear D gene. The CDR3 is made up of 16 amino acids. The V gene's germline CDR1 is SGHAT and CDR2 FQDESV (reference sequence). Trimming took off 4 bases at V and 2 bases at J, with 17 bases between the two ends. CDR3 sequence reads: CASSSPIFGSNTEAFF. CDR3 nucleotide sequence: TGTGCCAGCAGCTCCCCCATTTTTGGATCCAACACTGAAGCTTTCTTT.

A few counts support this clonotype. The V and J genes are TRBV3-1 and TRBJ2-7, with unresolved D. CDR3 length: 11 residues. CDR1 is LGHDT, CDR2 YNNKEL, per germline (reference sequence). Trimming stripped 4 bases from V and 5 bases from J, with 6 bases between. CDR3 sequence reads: CASSRSHEQYF. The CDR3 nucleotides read TGTGCCAGCAGCCGGTCTCACGAGCAGTACTTC.

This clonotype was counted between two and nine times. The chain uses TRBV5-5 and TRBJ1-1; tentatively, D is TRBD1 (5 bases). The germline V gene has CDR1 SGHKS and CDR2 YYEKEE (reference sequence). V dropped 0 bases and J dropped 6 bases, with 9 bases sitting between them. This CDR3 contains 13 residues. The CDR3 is CASSLGGMAEAFF. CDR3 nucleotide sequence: TGTGCCAGCAGCTTGGGGGGGATGGCTGAAGCTTTCTTT. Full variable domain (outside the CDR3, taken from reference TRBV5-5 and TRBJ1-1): DAGVTQSPTHLIKTRGQQVTLRCSPISGHKSVSWYQQVLGQGPQFIFQYYEKEERGRGNFPDRFSARQFPNYSSELNVNALLLGDSALYLCASSLGGMAEAFFGQGTRLTVV.

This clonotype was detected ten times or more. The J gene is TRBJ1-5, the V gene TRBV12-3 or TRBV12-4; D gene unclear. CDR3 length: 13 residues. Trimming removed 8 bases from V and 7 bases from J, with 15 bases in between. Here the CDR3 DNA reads TGTGCCAGCTCCCTTACTCGGGGACAGCCCCAGCATTTT. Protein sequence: CASSLTRGQPQHF.

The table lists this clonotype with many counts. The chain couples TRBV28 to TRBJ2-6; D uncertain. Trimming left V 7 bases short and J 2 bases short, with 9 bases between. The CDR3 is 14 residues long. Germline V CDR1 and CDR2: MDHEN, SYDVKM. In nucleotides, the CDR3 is TGTGCCAGCACTTCGGAGCCTGGGGCCAACGTCCTGACTTTC. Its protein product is CASTSEPGANVLTF.

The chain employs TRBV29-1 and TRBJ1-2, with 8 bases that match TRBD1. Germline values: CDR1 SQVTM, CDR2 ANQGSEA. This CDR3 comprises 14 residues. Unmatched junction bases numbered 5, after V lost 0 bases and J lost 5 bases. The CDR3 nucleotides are TGCAGCGTTGAAGAGGGGCAGGGGGCTTATGGCTACACCTTC. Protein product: CSVEEGQGAYGYTF.

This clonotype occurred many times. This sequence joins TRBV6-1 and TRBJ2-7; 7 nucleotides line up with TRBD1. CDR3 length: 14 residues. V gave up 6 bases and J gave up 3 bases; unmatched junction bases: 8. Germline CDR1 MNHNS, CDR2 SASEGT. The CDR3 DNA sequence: TGTGCCAGCAGGACAGGGCAGGGGTACTACGAGCAGTACTTC. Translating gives CASRTGQGYYEQYF.

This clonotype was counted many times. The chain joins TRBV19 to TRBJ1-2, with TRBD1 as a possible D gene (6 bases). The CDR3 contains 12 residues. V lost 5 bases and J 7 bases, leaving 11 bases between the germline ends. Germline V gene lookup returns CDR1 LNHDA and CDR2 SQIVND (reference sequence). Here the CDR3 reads CASSARQAGYTF. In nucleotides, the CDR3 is TGTGCCAGTAGTGCACGACAGGCTGGCTACACCTTC.

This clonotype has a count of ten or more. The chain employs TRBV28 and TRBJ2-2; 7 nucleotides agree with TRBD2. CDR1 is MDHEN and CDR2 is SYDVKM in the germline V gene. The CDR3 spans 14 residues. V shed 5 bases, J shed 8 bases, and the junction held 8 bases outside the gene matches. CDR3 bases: TGTGCCAGCAGTCCTAGCGGAACACCGGGGGAGCTGTTTTTT. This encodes CASSPSGTPGELFF.

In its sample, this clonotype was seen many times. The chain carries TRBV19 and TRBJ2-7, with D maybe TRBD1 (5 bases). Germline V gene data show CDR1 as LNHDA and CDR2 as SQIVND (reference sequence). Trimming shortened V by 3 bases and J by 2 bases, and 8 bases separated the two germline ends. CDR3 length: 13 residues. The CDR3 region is CASSMGQTYEQYF. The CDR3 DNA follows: TGTGCCAGTAGTATGGGGCAGACCTACGAGCAGTACTTC.

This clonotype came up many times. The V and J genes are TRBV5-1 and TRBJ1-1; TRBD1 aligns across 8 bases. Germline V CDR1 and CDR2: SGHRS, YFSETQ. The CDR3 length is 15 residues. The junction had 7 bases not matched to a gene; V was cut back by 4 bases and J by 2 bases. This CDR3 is CASSPTDRENTEAFF. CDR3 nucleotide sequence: TGCGCCAGCAGCCCTACGGACAGGGAAAACACTGAAGCTTTCTTT.

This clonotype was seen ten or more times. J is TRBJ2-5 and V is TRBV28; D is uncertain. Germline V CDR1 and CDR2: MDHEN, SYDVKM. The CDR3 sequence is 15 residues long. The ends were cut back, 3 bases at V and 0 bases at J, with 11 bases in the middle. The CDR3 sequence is CASSFSPEYQETQYF. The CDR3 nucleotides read TGTGCCAGCAGTTTTAGTCCGGAGTACCAAGAGACCCAGTACTTC.

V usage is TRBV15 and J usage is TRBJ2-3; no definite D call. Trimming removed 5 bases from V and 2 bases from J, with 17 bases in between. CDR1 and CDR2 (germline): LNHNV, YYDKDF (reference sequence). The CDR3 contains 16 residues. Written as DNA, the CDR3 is TGTGCCACCAGCGGATCTAGTCTCGGTGACACAGATACGCAGTATTTT. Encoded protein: CATSGSSLGDTDTQYF.

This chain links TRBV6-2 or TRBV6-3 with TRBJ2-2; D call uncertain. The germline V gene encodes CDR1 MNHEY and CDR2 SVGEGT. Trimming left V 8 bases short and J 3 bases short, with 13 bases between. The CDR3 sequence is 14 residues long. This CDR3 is CASHSNLDTGELFF. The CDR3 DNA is TGTGCCAGCCACTCGAATCTCGACACCGGGGAGCTGTTTTTT.

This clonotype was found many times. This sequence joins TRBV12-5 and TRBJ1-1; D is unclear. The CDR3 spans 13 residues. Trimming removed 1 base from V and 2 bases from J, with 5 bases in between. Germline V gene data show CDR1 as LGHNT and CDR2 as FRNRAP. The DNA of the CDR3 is TGTGCTAGTGGTTTGGGCAGCAACACTGAAGCTTTCTTT. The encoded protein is CASGLGSNTEAFF.

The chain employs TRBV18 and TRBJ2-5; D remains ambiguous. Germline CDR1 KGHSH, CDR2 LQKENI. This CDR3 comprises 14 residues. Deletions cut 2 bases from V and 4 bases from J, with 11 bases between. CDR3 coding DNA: TGTGCCAGCTCACCAGAGAGTCGACGAGAGACCCAGTACTTC. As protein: CASSPESRRETQYF.

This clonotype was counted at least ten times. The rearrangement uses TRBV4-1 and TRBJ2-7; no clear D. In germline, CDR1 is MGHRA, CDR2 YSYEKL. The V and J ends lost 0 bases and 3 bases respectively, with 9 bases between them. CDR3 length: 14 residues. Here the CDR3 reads CASSQDVRIYEQYF. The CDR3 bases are TGCGCCAGCAGCCAAGATGTCAGGATCTACGAGCAGTACTTC.

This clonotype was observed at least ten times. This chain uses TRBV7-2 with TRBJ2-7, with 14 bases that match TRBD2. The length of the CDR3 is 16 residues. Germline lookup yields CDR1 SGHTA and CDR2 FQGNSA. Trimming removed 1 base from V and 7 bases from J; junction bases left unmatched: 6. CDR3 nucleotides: TGTGCCAGCAGCTTAGTCGGACTAGCGGGAGGCTGGGAGCAGTACTTC. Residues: CASSLVGLAGGWEQYF.

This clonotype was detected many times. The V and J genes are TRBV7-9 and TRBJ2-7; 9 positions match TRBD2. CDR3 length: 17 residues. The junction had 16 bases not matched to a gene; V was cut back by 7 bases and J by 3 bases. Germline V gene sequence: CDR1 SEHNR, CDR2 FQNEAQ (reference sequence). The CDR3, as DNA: TGTGCCAGCAACACCGAAACGGGGCTAGCGGGACTCTACGAGCAGTACTTC. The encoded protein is CASNTETGLAGLYEQYF.

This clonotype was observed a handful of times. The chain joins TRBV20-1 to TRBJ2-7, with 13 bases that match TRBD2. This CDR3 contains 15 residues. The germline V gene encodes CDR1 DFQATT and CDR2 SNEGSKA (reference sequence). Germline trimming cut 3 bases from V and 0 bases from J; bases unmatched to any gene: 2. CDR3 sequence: CSASGTSGTSYEQYF. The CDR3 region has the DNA TGCAGTGCTAGCGGGACTAGCGGGACCTCCTACGAGCAGTACTTC.